These T cell receptor beta chains were read from a single sample in a study of blood T cell repertoires in COVID-19. Clones were read by immunoSEQ multiplex PCR, and TCRdb kept only the in-frame ones, dropping some. The sample has some 350,000 clones, more than 75% seen once; the top ten hold approximately 5.3%. The source material was PBMCs or T cells enriched from blood (not recorded which). The receptor source for this set is a woman in her 30s who had recovered from COVID-19. CDR3s include the opening cysteine and the closing phenylalanine or tryptophan. Each record gives: V gene, J gene, CDR3 protein.

TRBV5-3	TRBJ1-1	CARTMRYRLNTEAFF
TRBV7-9	TRBJ1-1	CASSLGGVRMNTEAFF
TRBV19	TRBJ1-1	CASMGEVLEAFF
TRBV9	TRBJ2-3	CASSVGASGVYTDTQYF
TRBV6-5	TRBJ1-5	CASSYHQDQHF
TRBV28	TRBJ1-1	CASKAPAGLMNTEAFF
TRBV19	TRBJ2-7	CASSNERQSEQYF
TRBV10-3	TRBJ2-3	CAISELIITTDTQYF
TRBV5-1	TRBJ2-3	CASSLLASTDTQYF
TRBV11-2	TRBJ2-6	CASSTNDRLSGANVLTF
TRBV5-4	TRBJ1-2	CASSSADEGTIGYTF
TRBV6-2/TRBV6-3	TRBJ1-1	CASSYPAGEIFQTNTEAFF
TRBV12-3/TRBV12-4	TRBJ1-3	CASPGGAGNTIYF
TRBV4-1	TRBJ2-1	CASSRSGGGAGDEQFF
TRBV2	TRBJ1-4	CASSDGTGNEKLFF
TRBV25-1	TRBJ2-2	CASSEYWPGENTGELFF
TRBV9	TRBJ1-1	CASSVLWGPSPWNTEAFF
TRBV4-2	TRBJ1-6	CASSQVVYSYNSPLHF
TRBV12-5	TRBJ2-3	CASAPGRGLLDTQYF
TRBV7-2	TRBJ1-2	CASSFTPGATYGYTF
TRBV27	TRBJ2-1	CASRMQGVSYNEQFF
TRBV5-6	TRBJ2-1	CASIAGGPVYEQFF
TRBV9	TRBJ1-6	CASSRTGGYNSPLHF
TRBV28	TRBJ1-6	CASSERAGPKSPLHF
TRBV28	TRBJ1-2	CASSSLRGNYGYTF
TRBV7-8	TRBJ1-2	CATSSGQGEGYTF
TRBV30	TRBJ1-6	CAWSRPGSPLHF
TRBV5-1	TRBJ2-2	CASSLAVSTGELFF